Listed here are 29 T cell receptor beta chains from one sample, sequenced in a study of blood T cell repertoires in COVID-19. The method was immunoSEQ multiplex PCR; TCRdb's version includes in-frame clones alone and lacks a portion of them. The sample consists of about 140,000 clones, about 83% of them appearing once. Input material: peripheral blood. These receptors all come from a human donor in a cohort sampled during active COVID-19.

CDR3 nucleotide sequence: TGTGCCAGCAGCCGGACCCCGGTCCGGACTAGCGACCAAGAGACCCAGTACTTC. Translating gives CASSRTPVRTSDQETQYF. The chain uses TRBV7-9 and TRBJ2-5, with 9 nucleotides matching TRBD2. The CDR3 length is 18 residues. J was trimmed by 0 bases and V by 5 bases; bases with no gene match: 13. Looked up from germline, CDR1 is SEHNR and CDR2 is FQNEAQ (reference sequence).

This clone has more than one count but fewer than ten. This chain uses TRBV7-2 with TRBJ1-6; D is possibly TRBD1 (5 bases). The CDR3 consists of 12 residues. Germline assignment: CDR1 SGHTA and CDR2 FQGNSA. V dropped 5 bases and J dropped 13 bases, with 12 bases sitting between them. The CDR3 coding sequence is TGTGCCAGCAGCGCGGACATTTTTCCCCTCCACTTT. It translates to CASSADIFPLHF.

This rearrangement joins TRBV4-1 to TRBJ1-5, with a possible D match to TRBD1 (5 bases). With 1 base removed from V and 7 bases from J, the gap between germline ends came to 14 bases. This CDR3 spans 15 amino acids. The germline V gene has CDR1 MGHRA and CDR2 YSYEKL. The CDR3 region has the DNA TGCGCCAGCAGCCAAGGCGGGGGGGTAGGACAGCCCCAGCATTTT. Translated, it gives CASSQGGGVGQPQHF.

The chain couples TRBV30 to TRBJ2-7; D perhaps matches TRBD1 (5 bases). Germline V gene lookup returns CDR1 GTSNPN and CDR2 SVGIG (reference sequence). Trimming took off 2 bases at V and 4 bases at J, with 9 bases between the two ends. This CDR3 is built from 12 residues. CDR3 DNA sequence: TGTGCCTGGAGTCTCGACAGTTACGAGCAGTACTTC. Its protein product is CAWSLDSYEQYF.

The chain uses TRBV30 and TRBJ1-2; a weak D match, TRBD1 (6 bases). The CDR3 runs to 13 residues. Germline assignment: CDR1 GTSNPN and CDR2 SVGIG (reference sequence). Trimming cost V 0 bases and J 8 bases, with 13 bases left between them. Written as DNA, the CDR3 is TGTGCCTGGAGTGTACGGGGGGCTTTGGGCTACACCTTC. Protein sequence: CAWSVRGALGYTF.

The chain carries TRBV11-2 and TRBJ1-1; 7 bases match TRBD1. Looked up from germline, CDR1 is SGHAT and CDR2 is FQNNGV. The CDR3 extends over 15 amino acids. The V and J ends lost 3 bases and 1 base, in that order; junction bases with no gene match: 5. The CDR3: CASSFPGTANTEAFF. The CDR3 DNA follows: TGTGCCAGCAGCTTCCCCGGGACAGCGAACACTGAAGCTTTCTTT.

The chain joins TRBV27 to TRBJ2-7; perhaps TRBD2 as D (5 bases). From germline, CDR1 is MNHEY and CDR2 SMNVEV (reference sequence). V was pared by 0 bases and J by 2 bases, with 17 bases between. The CDR3 runs to 17 residues. The CDR3 region has the DNA TGTGCCAGCAGTTTATCGGGAGCTAGGCCTTTGGCCTACGAGCAGTACTTC. The encoded protein is CASSLSGARPLAYEQYF.

The chain combines TRBV28 with TRBJ1-2; 9 nucleotides align to TRBD1. Trimming at V came to 8 bases and at J to 4 bases, leaving 8 bases not matched to a gene. From germline, CDR1 is MDHEN and CDR2 SYDVKM. The CDR3 contains 14 residues. The CDR3, as DNA: TGTGCCAGCGAAAACAGGGGGCTGGTCTATGGCTACACCTTC. It yields the protein CASENRGLVYGYTF.

The chain is built from TRBV7-6 and TRBJ1-3, with D perhaps matching TRBD1 (5 bases). The CDR3 runs to 17 residues. Germline V gene sequence: CDR1 SGHVS, CDR2 FNYEAQ. The ends were cut back, 5 bases at V and 0 bases at J, with 17 bases in the middle. CDR3 DNA: TGTGCCAGCAGCCCTACGCGGGGCCCGAACTCTGGAAACACCATATATTTT. This sequence encodes CASSPTRGPNSGNTIYF.

This clone was recorded a few times. The V and J genes are TRBV7-8 and TRBJ2-1; 10 bases are shared with TRBD1. The germline V gene encodes CDR1 SGHVS and CDR2 FQNEAQ. After removal of 5 bases from V and 4 bases from J, the junction contained 5 bases not matched to a gene. The CDR3 runs to 15 residues. This CDR3 reads CASSLGTGEYNEQFF. In DNA, the CDR3 is TGTGCCAGCAGCCTTGGGACAGGGGAATACAATGAGCAGTTCTTC. The variable domain in full, completed from reference TRBV7-8 and TRBJ2-1, reads GAGVSQSPRYKVAKRGQDVALRCDPISGHVSLFWYQQALGQGPEFLTYFQNEAQLDKSGLPSDRFFAERPEGSVSTLKIQRTQQEDSAVYLCASSLGTGEYNEQFFGPGTRLTVL.

The chain recombines TRBV9 with TRBJ2-1, with D hard to call. The CDR3 spans 13 residues. The V gene lost 3 bases and the J gene lost 5 bases, with 9 bases spanning the gap. Germline CDR1 is SGDLS and CDR2 is YYNGEE. CDR3 amino acids: CASSDPANNEQFF. In DNA form, the CDR3 reads TGTGCCAGCAGCGACCCCGCGAACAATGAGCAGTTCTTC.

The V and J genes are TRBV29-1 and TRBJ1-2, with TRBD1 matching 9 bases. The CDR3 loop spans 15 amino acids. Germline assignment: CDR1 SQVTM and CDR2 ANQGSEA. V gave up 3 bases and J gave up 0 bases; unmatched junction bases: 5. CDR3 in amino acids: CSVDRTGATNYGYTF. In nucleotides, the CDR3 is TGCAGCGTTGACCGGACAGGGGCAACTAACTATGGCTACACCTTC.

The rearrangement uses TRBV30 and TRBJ2-5; 12 bases line up with TRBD2. The CDR3 has 14 amino acids. The trim removed 2 bases at V and 5 bases at J, leaving 3 bases unmatched. Germline lookup yields CDR1 GTSNPN and CDR2 SVGIG (reference sequence). The CDR3 reads CAWSLTSGGETQYF. CDR3 sequence (DNA): TGTGCCTGGAGTCTAACTAGCGGGGGGGAGACCCAGTACTTC.

The V and J genes are TRBV7-2 and TRBJ2-7, with D unresolved. The V end lost 1 base, the J end lost 5 bases, and 12 bases lay between the germline ends. This CDR3 is 14 amino acids long. The germline CDR1 and CDR2 sequences are SGHTA and FQGNSA. The CDR3 protein is CASSLDQVRNEQYF. CDR3 coding DNA: TGTGCCAGCAGCTTAGATCAGGTTAGGAACGAGCAGTACTTC.

The chain joins TRBV5-4 to TRBJ2-7; D is perhaps TRBD2 (5 bases). The CDR3 length is 15 residues. Germline V CDR1 and CDR2: SGHNT, YYREEE (reference sequence). V was clipped by 5 bases and J by 0 bases, with 15 bases between them. This chain's CDR3 is CASSPIGRDSYEQYF. Written as DNA, the CDR3 is TGTGCCAGCAGTCCTATTGGACGGGACTCCTACGAGCAGTACTTC.

The rearrangement links TRBV18 to TRBJ2-7, with 8 bases lining up with TRBD1. V lost 4 bases to trimming and J lost 3 bases; unmatched junction nucleotides: 8. The CDR3 consists of 15 residues. Per the germline V gene, CDR1 is KGHSH and CDR2 is LQKENI. CDR3 coding DNA: TGTGCCAGCTCACGGACAGGGTGGCAGGGCTACGAGCAGTACTTC. It encodes CASSRTGWQGYEQYF. Together with reference TRBV18 and TRBJ2-7, the CDR3 gives the full variable domain: NAGVMQNPRHLVRRRGQEARLRCSPMKGHSHVYWYRQLPEEGLKFMVYLQKENIIDESGMPKERFSAEFPKEGPSILRIQQVVRGDSAAYFCASSRTGWQGYEQYFGPGTRLTVT.

The J gene is TRBJ2-7, the V gene TRBV27; TRBD2 matches 10 bases. The CDR3 runs to 16 residues. J was trimmed by 6 bases and V by 0 bases; bases with no gene match: 8. Per the germline V gene, CDR1 is MNHEY and CDR2 is SMNVEV (reference sequence). The chain's CDR3 is CASSLSGSGGAFEQYF. The CDR3 DNA is TGTGCCAGCAGTTTATCGGGGAGCGGGGGGGCTTTCGAGCAGTACTTC.

The chain combines TRBV6-6 with TRBJ1-1; D is perhaps TRBD1 (5 bases). CDR1 and CDR2 (germline): MNHNY, SVGAGI (reference sequence). V was clipped by 4 bases and J by 0 bases, with 9 bases between them. This CDR3 is built from 14 residues. CDR3 sequence reads: CASSFQGMNTEAFF. CDR3 bases: TGTGCCAGCAGTTTTCAGGGTATGAACACTGAAGCTTTCTTT.

This clone has only one observation. The sample contains more than one DNA sequence encoding this CDR3. This chain joins TRBV27 and TRBJ1-5; TRBD1 is a possible D gene (5 bases). This CDR3 is 15 amino acids long. V gave up 0 bases and J gave up 2 bases, with 8 bases separating them. Germline V lookup: CDR1 MNHEY, CDR2 SMNVEV (reference sequence). The CDR3 loop is CASSLSTGGNQPQHF. In DNA, the CDR3 is TGTGCCAGCAGTTTATCAACGGGGGGCAATCAGCCCCAGCATTTT.

This clone was observed once. The gene calls are TRBV5-4 and TRBJ2-5; TRBD1 matches 7 bases. V was clipped by 5 bases and J by 5 bases; unmatched bases: 9. The CDR3 consists of 14 residues. CDR1 and CDR2 from the germline V gene are SGHNT and YYREEE (reference sequence). CDR3 bases: TGTGCCAGCAGTTTAGTGACAGGGTTGGAGACCCAGTACTTC. This encodes CASSLVTGLETQYF.

This clone occurred a few times. The J gene is TRBJ2-7, the V gene TRBV5-1; 8 bases align to TRBD1. Germline CDR1 is SGHRS and CDR2 is YFSETQ. With V trimmed by 7 bases and J by 0 bases, 6 bases remained unmatched. The CDR3 loop spans 14 amino acids. CDR3 in DNA: TGCGCCAGCGGACCTGGACAGGGCTCCTACGAGCAGTACTTC. Its protein product is CASGPGQGSYEQYF.

The DNA for the CDR3 is TGTGCCAGTAGTGGATCGGGATATAGCAATCAGCCCCAGCATTTT. Translating it yields CASSGSGYSNQPQHF. The V and J genes are TRBV19 and TRBJ1-5, with D uncertain. There are 15 residues in the CDR3. With 5 bases removed from V and 0 bases from J, the gap between germline ends came to 11 bases. Per the germline V gene, CDR1 is LNHDA and CDR2 is SQIVND (reference sequence).

The chain joins TRBV30 to TRBJ2-7, with D maybe TRBD1 (5 bases). V dropped 1 base and J dropped 4 bases, with 11 bases sitting between them. The CDR3 consists of 13 residues. Germline lookup yields CDR1 GTSNPN and CDR2 SVGIG (reference sequence). The CDR3 spells CAWSEGVLYEQYF. Written as DNA, the CDR3 is TGTGCCTGGAGTGAAGGGGTTTTGTACGAGCAGTACTTC.

This sequence joins TRBV12-3 or TRBV12-4 and TRBJ2-1, with a possible D match to TRBD1 (5 bases). V lost 5 bases and J lost 10, with 12 bases in between. The CDR3 consists of 12 residues. In DNA, the CDR3 is TGTGCCAGCAGTCCAGGGCTCGGGGAGCAGTTCTTC. It yields the protein CASSPGLGEQFF.

This chain connects TRBV28 to TRBJ2-5; D not resolved. The CDR3 runs to 15 residues. In germline, CDR1 is MDHEN, CDR2 SYDVKM. V was trimmed by 2 bases and J by 2 bases, leaving 12 bases between them. This chain's CDR3 is CASSLGDGGQETQYF. CDR3 sequence (DNA): TGTGCCAGCAGTTTAGGAGACGGCGGACAAGAGACCCAGTACTTC.

This clone was picked up many times. This chain connects TRBV19 to TRBJ2-7; 7 bases map to TRBD1. The CDR3 spans 13 residues. Trimming took 0 bases from V and 7 from J; bases not matched to a gene: 3. Per germline, CDR1 LNHDA and CDR2 SQIVND (reference sequence). The chain's CDR3 is CASSIDPGQEQYF. CDR3 nucleotides: TGTGCCAGTAGTATAGATCCGGGACAGGAGCAGTACTTC.

The chain combines TRBV6-2 or TRBV6-3 with TRBJ1-1, with TRBD1 matching over 7 bases. CDR1 and CDR2 (germline): MNHEY, SVGEGT. CDR3 size: 14 residues. The trim removed 6 bases at V and 6 bases at J, leaving 10 bases unmatched. This chain's CDR3 is CASSPLRTGAEAFF. CDR3 bases: TGTGCCAGCAGCCCCCTAAGGACAGGAGCTGAAGCTTTCTTT.

This chain uses TRBV19 with TRBJ2-7, with D perhaps matching TRBD2 (7 bases). V was shortened by 7 bases and J by 6 bases, with 22 bases between the two germline ends. CDR3 length: 15 residues. Germline V lookup: CDR1 LNHDA, CDR2 SQIVND (reference sequence). The CDR3 bases are TGTGCCAGTAACCCGAGAAGGGGGGGCAGGAGCGAGCAGTACTTC. It translates to CASNPRRGGRSEQYF.

The CDR3 DNA is TGTGCCAGCAGTGCACCCACTAGCGGGAGCACTGAGGAGACCCAGTACTTC. Translating gives CASSAPTSGSTEETQYF. The chain combines TRBV6-1 with TRBJ2-5, with TRBD2 identical over 11 bases. This CDR3 contains 17 residues. V was pared by 4 bases and J by 5 bases, with 12 bases of the junction left unmatched. Germline loops: CDR1 MNHNS, CDR2 SASEGT.